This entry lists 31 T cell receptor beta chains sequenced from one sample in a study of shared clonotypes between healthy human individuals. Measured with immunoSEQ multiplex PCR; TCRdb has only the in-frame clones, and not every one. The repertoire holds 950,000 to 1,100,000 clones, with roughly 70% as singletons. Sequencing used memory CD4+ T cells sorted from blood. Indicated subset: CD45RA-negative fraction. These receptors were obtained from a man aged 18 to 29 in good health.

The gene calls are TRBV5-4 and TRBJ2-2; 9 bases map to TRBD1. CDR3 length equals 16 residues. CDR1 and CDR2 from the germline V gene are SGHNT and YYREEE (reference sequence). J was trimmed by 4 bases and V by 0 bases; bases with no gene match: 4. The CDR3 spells CASSLATDRGTGELFF. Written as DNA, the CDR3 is TGTGCCAGCAGCTTGGCGACGGACAGGGGCACCGGGGAGCTGTTTTTT.

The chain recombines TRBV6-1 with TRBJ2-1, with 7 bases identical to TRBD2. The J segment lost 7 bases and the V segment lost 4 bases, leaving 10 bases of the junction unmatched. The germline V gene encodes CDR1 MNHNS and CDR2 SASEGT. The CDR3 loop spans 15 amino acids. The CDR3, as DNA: TGTGCCAGCAGTGCCACTAGCGTACCTTGGAATGAGCAGTTCTTC. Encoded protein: CASSATSVPWNEQFF.

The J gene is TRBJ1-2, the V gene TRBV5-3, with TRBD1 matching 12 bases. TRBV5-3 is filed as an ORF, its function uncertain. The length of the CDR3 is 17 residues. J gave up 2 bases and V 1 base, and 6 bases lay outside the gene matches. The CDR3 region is CARSLRDRGQINYGYTF. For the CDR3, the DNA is TGTGCCAGAAGCTTGAGGGACAGGGGGCAAATAAACTATGGCTACACCTTC.

CDR3 residues: CASSYGAGKYYGYTF. In DNA form, the CDR3 reads TGTGCCAGCAGCTACGGCGCAGGGAAGTACTATGGCTACACCTTC. This chain links TRBV5-4 with TRBJ1-2; possibly TRBD1 for D (5 bases). V lost 3 bases, J lost 3 bases, and 15 bases lay in between. Germline values: CDR1 SGHNT, CDR2 YYREEE (reference sequence). The length of the CDR3 is 15 residues.

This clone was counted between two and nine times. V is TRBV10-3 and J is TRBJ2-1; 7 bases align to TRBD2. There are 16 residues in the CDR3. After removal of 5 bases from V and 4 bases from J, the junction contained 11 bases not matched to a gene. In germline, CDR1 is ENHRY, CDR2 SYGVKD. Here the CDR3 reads CAISLAGTTVYNEQFF. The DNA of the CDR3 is TGTGCCATCAGTCTTGCCGGGACTACTGTTTACAATGAGCAGTTCTTC.

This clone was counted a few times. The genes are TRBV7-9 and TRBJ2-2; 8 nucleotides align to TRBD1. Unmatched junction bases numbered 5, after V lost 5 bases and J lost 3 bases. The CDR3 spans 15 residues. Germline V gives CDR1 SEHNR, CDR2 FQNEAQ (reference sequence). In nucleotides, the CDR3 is TGTGCCAGCAGCGGCCGGACAGGGTACACCGGGGAGCTGTTTTTT. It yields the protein CASSGRTGYTGELFF.

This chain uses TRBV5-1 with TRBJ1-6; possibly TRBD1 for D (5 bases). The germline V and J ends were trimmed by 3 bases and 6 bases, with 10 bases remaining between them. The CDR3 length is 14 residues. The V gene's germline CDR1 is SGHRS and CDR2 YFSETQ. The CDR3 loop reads CASSYDGTNSPLHF. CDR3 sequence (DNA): TGCGCCAGCAGCTACGACGGGACTAATTCACCCCTCCACTTT.

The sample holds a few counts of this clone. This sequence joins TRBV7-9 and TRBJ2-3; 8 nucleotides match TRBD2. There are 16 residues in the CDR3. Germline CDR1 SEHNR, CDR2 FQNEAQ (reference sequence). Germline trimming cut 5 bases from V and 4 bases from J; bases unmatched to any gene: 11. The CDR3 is CASSVTSGLGADTQYF. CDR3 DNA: TGTGCCAGCAGCGTAACTAGCGGCCTTGGGGCAGATACGCAGTATTTT.

CDR3 DNA: TGCGCCAGCAGGGGGACAGGGCTGGCAGCCGAGCAGTACTTC. It encodes CASRGTGLAAEQYF. The chain carries TRBV5-1 and TRBJ2-7; 9 bases agree with TRBD1. CDR3 length: 14 residues. The V gene's germline CDR1 is SGHRS and CDR2 YFSETQ. The V and J ends lost 5 bases and 6 bases, in that order; junction bases with no gene match: 9.

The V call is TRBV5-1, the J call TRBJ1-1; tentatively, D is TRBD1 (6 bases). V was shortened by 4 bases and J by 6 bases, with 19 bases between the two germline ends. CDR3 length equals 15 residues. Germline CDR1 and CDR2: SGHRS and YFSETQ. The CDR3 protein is CASSISSQGFSEAFF. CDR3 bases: TGCGCCAGCAGCATAAGTTCACAGGGTTTCTCTGAAGCTTTCTTT. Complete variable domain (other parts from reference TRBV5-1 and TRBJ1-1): KAGVTQTPRYLIKTRGQQVTLSCSPISGHRSVSWYQQTPGQGLQFLFEYFSETQRNKGNFPGRFSGRQFSNSRSEMNVSTLELGDSALYLCASSISSQGFSEAFFGQGTRLTVV.

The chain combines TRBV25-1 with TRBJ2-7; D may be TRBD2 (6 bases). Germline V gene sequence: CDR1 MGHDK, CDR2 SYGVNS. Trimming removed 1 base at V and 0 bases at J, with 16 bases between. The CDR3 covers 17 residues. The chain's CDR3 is CASSEFGPLASSYEQYF. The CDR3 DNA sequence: TGTGCCAGCAGTGAATTCGGCCCCCTAGCGAGCTCCTACGAGCAGTACTTC.

CDR3 in amino acids: CASSSQGGGKETQYF. DNA of the CDR3: TGTGCCAGCAGTTCCCAAGGCGGGGGAAAAGAGACCCAGTACTTC. V gene TRBV6-5 combines with J gene TRBJ2-5, with TRBD2 matching over 7 bases. With 4 bases clipped from V and 3 bases from J, the junction kept 8 bases outside the gene matches. Germline V gene sequence: CDR1 MNHEY, CDR2 SVGAGI. This CDR3 spans 15 amino acids.

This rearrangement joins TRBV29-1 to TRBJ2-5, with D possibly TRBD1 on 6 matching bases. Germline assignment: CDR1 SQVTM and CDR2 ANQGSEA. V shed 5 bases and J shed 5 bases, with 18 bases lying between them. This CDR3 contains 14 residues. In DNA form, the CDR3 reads TGCAGCGTTTCTAGGTCAGGACAGATCGAGACCCAGTACTTC. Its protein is CSVSRSGQIETQYF.

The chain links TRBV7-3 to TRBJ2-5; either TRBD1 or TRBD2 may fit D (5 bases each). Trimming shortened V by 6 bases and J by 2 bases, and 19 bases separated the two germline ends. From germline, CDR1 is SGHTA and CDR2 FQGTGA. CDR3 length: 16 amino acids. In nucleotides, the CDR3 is TGTGCCAGCAGTCGGGGCGGCTTATTAGGTCAAGAGACCCAGTACTTC. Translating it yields CASSRGGLLGQETQYF.

The DNA for the CDR3 is TGTGCCAGCAGTTTATTAGGAGGGGGCGACGTCTATGGCTACACCTTC. Translation gives CASSLLGGGDVYGYTF. This chain connects TRBV27 to TRBJ1-2, with 7 positions matching TRBD1. The CDR3 loop spans 16 amino acids. V shed 1 base and J 4 bases; nucleotides not matched to a gene: 9. Germline values: CDR1 MNHEY, CDR2 SMNVEV (reference sequence).

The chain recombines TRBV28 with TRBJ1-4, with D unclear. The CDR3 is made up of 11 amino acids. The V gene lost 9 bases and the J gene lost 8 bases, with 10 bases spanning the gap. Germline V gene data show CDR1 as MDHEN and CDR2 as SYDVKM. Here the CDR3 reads CASTDREKLFF. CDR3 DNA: TGTGCCAGTACGGATAGGGAAAAACTGTTTTTT.

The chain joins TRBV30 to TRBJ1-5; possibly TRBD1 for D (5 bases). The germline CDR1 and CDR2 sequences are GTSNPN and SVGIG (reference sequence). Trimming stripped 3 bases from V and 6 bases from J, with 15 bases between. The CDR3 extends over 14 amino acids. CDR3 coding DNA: TGTGCCTGGAGCCGGAACAACCAGGGTCAGCCCCAGCATTTT. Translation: CAWSRNNQGQPQHF.

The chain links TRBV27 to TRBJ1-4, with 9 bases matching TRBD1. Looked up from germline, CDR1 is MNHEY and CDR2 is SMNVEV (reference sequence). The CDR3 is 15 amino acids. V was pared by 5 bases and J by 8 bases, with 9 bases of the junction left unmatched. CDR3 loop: CASSPRQGGWEKLFF. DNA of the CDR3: TGTGCCAGCAGTCCTAGACAGGGGGGTTGGGAAAAACTGTTTTTT.

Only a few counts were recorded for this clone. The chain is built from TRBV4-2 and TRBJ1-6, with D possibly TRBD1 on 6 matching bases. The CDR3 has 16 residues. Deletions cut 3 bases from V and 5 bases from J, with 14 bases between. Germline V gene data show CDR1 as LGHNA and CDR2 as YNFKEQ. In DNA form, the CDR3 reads TGTGCCAGCAGCCAGGAACAGGGAAACCATAATTCACCCCTCCACTTT. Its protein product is CASSQEQGNHNSPLHF.

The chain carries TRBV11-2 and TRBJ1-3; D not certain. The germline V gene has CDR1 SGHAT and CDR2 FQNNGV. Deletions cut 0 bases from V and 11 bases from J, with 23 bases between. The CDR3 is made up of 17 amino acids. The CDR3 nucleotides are TGTGCCAGCAGCTTAGAGTTTCCGGCCCCAGCTAAATTCTCCATATATTTT. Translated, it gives CASSLEFPAPAKFSIYF.

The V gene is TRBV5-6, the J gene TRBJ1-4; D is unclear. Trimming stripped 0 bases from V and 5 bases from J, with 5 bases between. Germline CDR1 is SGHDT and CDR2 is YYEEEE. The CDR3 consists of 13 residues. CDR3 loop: CASSLAKNEKLFF. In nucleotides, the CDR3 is TGTGCCAGCAGCTTGGCCAAGAATGAAAAACTGTTTTTT. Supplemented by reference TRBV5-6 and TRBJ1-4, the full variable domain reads DAGVTQSPTHLIKTRGQQVTLRCSPKSGHDTVSWYQQALGQGPQFIFQYYEEEERQRGNFPDRFSGHQFPNYSSELNVNALLLGDSALYLCASSLAKNEKLFFGSGTQLSVL.

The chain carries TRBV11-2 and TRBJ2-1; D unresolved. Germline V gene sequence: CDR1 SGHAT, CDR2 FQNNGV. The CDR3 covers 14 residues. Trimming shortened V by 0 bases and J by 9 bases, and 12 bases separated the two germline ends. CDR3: CASSLDLPRSEQFF. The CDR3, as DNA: TGTGCCAGCAGCTTAGATTTGCCCCGGTCTGAGCAGTTCTTC.

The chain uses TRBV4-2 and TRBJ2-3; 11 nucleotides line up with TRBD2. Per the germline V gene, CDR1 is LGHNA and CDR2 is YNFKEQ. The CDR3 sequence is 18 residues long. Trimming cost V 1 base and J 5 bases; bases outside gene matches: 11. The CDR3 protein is CASSQGPLAGGGGDTQYF. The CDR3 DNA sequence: TGTGCCAGCAGCCAAGGCCCGCTAGCGGGGGGTGGTGGAGATACGCAGTATTTT.

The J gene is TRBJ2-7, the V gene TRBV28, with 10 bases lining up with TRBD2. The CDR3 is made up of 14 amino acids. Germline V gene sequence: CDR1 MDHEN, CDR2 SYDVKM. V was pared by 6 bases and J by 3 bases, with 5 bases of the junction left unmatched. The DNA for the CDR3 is TGTGCCAGCAGGATAGCGGGGGGCTTCTACGAGCAGTACTTC. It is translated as CASRIAGGFYEQYF.

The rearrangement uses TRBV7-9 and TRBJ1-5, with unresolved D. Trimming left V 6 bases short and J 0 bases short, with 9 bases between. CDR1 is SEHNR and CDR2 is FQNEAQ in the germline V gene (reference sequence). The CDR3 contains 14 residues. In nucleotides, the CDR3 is TGTGCCAGCAGTCGAACTAATAGCAATCAGCCCCAGCATTTT. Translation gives CASSRTNSNQPQHF.

The DNA of the CDR3 is TGTGCCAGCAGTGAAAGGCCGATTCCAGATACGCAGTATTTT. Residues: CASSERPIPDTQYF. The gene calls are TRBV2 and TRBJ2-3; D not certain. Between the trimmed V and J ends, which lost 2 bases and 4 bases, there was a span of 10 bases. There are 14 residues in the CDR3. Germline values: CDR1 SNHLY, CDR2 FYNNEI.

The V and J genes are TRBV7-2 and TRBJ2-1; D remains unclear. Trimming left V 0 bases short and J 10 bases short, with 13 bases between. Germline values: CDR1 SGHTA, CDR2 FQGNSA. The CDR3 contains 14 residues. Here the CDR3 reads CASSLAKYRMEQFF. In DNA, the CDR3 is TGTGCCAGCAGCTTAGCAAAATACCGCATGGAGCAGTTCTTC.

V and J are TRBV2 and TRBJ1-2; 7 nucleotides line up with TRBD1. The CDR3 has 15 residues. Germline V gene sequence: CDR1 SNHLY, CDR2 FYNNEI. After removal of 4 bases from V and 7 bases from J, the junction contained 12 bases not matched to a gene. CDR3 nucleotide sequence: TGTGCCAGCAGTGTTCTCGAGGGAGGGGGCTCTGGCTACACCTTC. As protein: CASSVLEGGGSGYTF.

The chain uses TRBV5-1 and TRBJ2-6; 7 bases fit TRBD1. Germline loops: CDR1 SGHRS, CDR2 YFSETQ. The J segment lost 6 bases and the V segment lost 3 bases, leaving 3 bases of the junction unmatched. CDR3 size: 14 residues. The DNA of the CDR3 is TGCGCCAGCAGCTCCACAGGGGAGGCCAACGTCCTGACTTTC. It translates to CASSSTGEANVLTF.

This chain's CDR3 is CASQTGAPGANVLTF. CDR3 DNA: TGTGCCAGCCAGACAGGGGCCCCTGGGGCCAACGTCCTGACTTTC. This rearrangement joins TRBV19 to TRBJ2-6; 8 bases line up with TRBD1. In germline, CDR1 is LNHDA, CDR2 SQIVND (reference sequence). Trimming removed 9 bases from V and 2 bases from J; junction bases left unmatched: 6. The CDR3 is 15 residues long. Drawing the rest from reference TRBV19 and TRBJ2-6, the complete variable domain is DGGITQSPKYLFRKEGQNVTLSCEQNLNHDAMYWYRQDPGQGLRLIYYSQIVNDFQKGDIAEGYSVSREKKESFPLTVTSAQKNPTAFYLCASQTGAPGANVLTFGAGSRLTVL.

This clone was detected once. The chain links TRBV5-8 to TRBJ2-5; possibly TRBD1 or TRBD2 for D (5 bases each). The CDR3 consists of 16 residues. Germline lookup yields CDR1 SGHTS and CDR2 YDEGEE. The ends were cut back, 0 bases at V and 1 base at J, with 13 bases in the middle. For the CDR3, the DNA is TGTGCCAGCAGCTTGGATCTGGGGGTGACCCAAGAGACCCAGTACTTC. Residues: CASSLDLGVTQETQYF.